This TCR beta chain came from a study of OX40 agonist ivuxolimab in advanced cancers. Study-level information: Dose-escalation patients had hepatocellular carcinoma, melanoma, renal cell or head and neck cancer. Study-level results: On average, CD8+ T cells had more expanded clones than CD4+. At doses 0.1 to 3.0 mg/kg, CD4+ and CD8+ clones expanded.

For this clone: Its antigen remains unknown.

The CDR3 has 13 residues. CDR1 and CDR2 from the germline V gene are SQVTM and ANQGSEA. V was cut by 7 bases and J by 7 bases, with 17 bases left in between. Clones were read by immunoSEQ multiplex PCR, and TCRdb kept only the in-frame ones, dropping some. The sample records approximately 80,000 clones, over 85% being singletons. The receptor's source is an adult with an advanced solid tumor such as melanoma, head and neck, liver or kidney cancer. The chain links TRBV29-1 to TRBJ1-5, with TRBD1 as a possible D gene (6 bases). The starting material was CD4+ or CD8+ T cells sorted from blood, obtained in a trial of the OX40 agonist ivuxolimab. The CDR3 DNA sequence: TGCAGCGCCGGGGGGCAGGGCGGACAGCCCCAGCATTTT. Its protein product is CSAGGQGGQPQHF.